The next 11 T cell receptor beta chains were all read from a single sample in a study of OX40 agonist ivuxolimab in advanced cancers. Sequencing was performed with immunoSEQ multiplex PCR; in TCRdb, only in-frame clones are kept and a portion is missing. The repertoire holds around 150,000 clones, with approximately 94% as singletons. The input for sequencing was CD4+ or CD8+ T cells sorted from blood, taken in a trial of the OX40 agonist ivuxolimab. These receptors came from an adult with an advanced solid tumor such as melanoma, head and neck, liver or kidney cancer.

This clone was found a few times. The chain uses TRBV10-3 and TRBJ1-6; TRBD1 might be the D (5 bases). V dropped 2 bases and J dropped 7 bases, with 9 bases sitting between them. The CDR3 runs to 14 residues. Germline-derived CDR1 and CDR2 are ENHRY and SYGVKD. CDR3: CAISEEGRNSPLHF. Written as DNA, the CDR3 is TGTGCCATCAGTGAGGAGGGGCGGAATTCACCCCTCCACTTT.

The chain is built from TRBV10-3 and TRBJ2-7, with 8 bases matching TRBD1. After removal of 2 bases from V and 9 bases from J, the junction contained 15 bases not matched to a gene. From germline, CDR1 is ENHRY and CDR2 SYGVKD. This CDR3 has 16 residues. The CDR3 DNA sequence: TGTGCCATCAGTGAGGACGGGACAGGTCTTCGGGGACGGCAGTACTTC. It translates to CAISEDGTGLRGRQYF.

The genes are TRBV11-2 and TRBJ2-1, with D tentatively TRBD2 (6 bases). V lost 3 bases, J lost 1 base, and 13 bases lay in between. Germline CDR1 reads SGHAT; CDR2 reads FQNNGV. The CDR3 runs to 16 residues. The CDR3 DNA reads TGTGCCAGCAGCTTTCGGGGGTGGGGGTCCTACAATGAGCAGTTCTTC. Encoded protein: CASSFRGWGSYNEQFF.

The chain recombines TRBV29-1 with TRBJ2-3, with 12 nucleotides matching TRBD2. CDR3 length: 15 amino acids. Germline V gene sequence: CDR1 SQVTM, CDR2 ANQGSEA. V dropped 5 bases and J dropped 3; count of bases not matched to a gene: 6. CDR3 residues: CSVSLAGGPTDTQYF. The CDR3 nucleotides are TGCAGCGTTTCCCTAGCGGGAGGGCCAACAGATACGCAGTATTTT.

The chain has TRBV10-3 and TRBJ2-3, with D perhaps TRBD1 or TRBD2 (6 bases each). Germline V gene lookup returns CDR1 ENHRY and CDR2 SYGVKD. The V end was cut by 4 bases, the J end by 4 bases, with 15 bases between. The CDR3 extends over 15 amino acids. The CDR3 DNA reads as TGTGCCATCAGTGCTAGCAGGGGAGGTCCAGATACGCAGTATTTT. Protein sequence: CAISASRGGPDTQYF.

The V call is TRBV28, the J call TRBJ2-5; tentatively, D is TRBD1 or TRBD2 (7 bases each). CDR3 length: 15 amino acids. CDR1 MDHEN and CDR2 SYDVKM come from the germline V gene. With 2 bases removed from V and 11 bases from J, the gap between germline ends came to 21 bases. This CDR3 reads CASSLGAGGDVEQYF. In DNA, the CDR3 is TGTGCCAGCAGTTTAGGAGCAGGGGGGGATGTGGAGCAGTACTTC.

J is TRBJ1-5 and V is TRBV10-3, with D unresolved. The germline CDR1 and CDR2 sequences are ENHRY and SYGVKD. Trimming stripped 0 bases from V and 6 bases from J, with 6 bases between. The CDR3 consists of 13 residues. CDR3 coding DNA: TGTGCCATCAGTGAGTCAGACTTTCAGCCCCAGCATTTT. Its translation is CAISESDFQPQHF.

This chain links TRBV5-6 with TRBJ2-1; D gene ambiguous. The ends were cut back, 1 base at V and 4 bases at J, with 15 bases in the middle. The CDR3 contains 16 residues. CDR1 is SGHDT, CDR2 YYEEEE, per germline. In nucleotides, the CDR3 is TGTGCCAGCAGCTTGAGTTCGGGCCAGAGATACAATGAGCAGTTCTTC. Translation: CASSLSSGQRYNEQFF.

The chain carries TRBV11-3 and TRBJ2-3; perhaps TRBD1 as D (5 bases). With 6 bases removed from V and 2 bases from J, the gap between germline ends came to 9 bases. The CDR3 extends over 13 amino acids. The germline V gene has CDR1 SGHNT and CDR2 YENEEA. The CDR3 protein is CASRGQLTDTQYF. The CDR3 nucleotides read TGTGCCAGCAGGGGGCAGCTCACAGATACGCAGTATTTT.

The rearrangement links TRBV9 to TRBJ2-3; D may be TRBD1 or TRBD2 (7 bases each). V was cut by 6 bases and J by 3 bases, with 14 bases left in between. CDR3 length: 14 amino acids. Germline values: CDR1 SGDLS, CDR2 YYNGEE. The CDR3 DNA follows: TGTGCCAGCAACCCCCAGGGGGGGACAGATACGCAGTATTTT. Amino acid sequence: CASNPQGGTDTQYF.

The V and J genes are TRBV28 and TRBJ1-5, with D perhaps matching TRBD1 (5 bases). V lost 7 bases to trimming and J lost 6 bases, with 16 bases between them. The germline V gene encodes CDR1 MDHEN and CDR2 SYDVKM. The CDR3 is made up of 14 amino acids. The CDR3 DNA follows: TGTGCCAGCACCACCACGGGGGGAGGTCAGCCCCAGCATTTT. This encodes CASTTTGGGQPQHF.